This T cell receptor (beta chain) is from a study of T-cell memory formation after mild COVID-19 listed by TCRdb under 2021. Background for the entire study: TCR sequence clusters from the two donors were largely donor specific. Two young, previously healthy adult volunteers, one female and one male, were included in the cohort. T-cell clones expanding and contracting after mild COVID-19 in a couple of donors were tracked by longitudinal TCRalpha and TCRbeta repertoire sequencing. Overall results and qualifications from the work: From day 15 to 85, contracting clones showed balanced CD4/CD8 phenotypes, whereas a second wave of clones that expanded from day 15 to 37 leaned towards CD4+. Contracting CD4+ clones appeared mostly in the CM and EM memory subsets, whereas CD8+ clones were enriched in EMRA. SARS-CoV-2 specificity of the second-wave clones peaking on day 37 was not confirmed. Some responding clones were detected in pre-infection memory, which suggested that pre-existing cross-reactive memory T cells had joined the SARS-CoV-2 response. Only two mild cases were covered in the study, and larger cohorts including severe cases with pre-infection samples were considered necessary.

Trimming costs V 0 bases and J 5 bases, and their ends lie 15 bases apart. CDR1 SGHRS and CDR2 YFSETQ were looked up in the germline V gene. The CDR3 goes from the cysteine to the phenylalanine over 16 residues. Just the 48-base CDR3 DNA is kept, in frame starting at base 1. The sequencer listed for this sample is Illumina NovaSeq 6000. TCRalpha and TCRbeta cDNA libraries were constructed by 5'RACE with constant-segment primers, with sample barcodes and unique molecular identifiers being introduced. RNA was extracted from every sample with Trizol reagent. Amplification of the libraries took two PCR steps, and the second step added a second sample barcode plus Illumina TruSeq adapters. Sequencing of the libraries was done on an Illumina NovaSeq, producing 2 x 150 bp paired-end reads. On the authors' methods: Reads were demultiplexed and collapsed into UMI-guided consensus sequences with migec v1.2.7. With mixcr v2.1.11, UMI consensuses were aligned to TRA and TRB V and J templates and assembled into clonotypes. A clonotype was counted as expanded or contracted only if both edgeR and NoisET called the change significant, with noise models trained on biological replicates. For edgeR calls, the thresholds were a false discovery rate-adjusted p below 0.01 and a log2 fold-change of 1. As an exploratory analysis of dynamics, max-normalized trajectories of the 1000 most abundant clonotypes were examined by PCA with hierarchical clustering. Each responding clone was given a CD4 or CD8 phenotype based on the CD4+ and CD8+ repertoires, which had been sequenced separately. TCRdb redid the processing of the public reads, applying fastp at Q25 and MiXCR, and retained in-frame beta chains. Rows are unified per CDR3 protein, each entry keeping the most common DNA and genes. TCRdb's processing, not the study's, gives the V and J calls here. This sample is represented by 560,000 or so distinct CDR3 sequences; 15% to 20% of them were singletons. The top ten clones comprise around 8.1% of the sample.

Ficoll-Paque density gradient centrifugation was used to isolate PBMCs. This clonotype was counted between two and nine times. This receptor's antigen is unknown. Base quality data are lacking; no much larger clone is found one base away. The receptor was derived from an adult woman who had mild COVID-19 (a few samples of this study predate the infection). The sample titles of this study are shuffled in the database, so cell type and time point are left out; the donor was told from shared clones. Sequenced material: PBMCs or a T cell subset sorted from them (not recorded which). This chain joins TRBV5-1 to TRBJ2-1; a weak D assignment points to TRBD1 (6 bases agree). The CDR3 protein is CASSLALTGRDNEQFF. The bases read TGCGCCAGCAGCTTGGCCTTAACAGGGCGAGACAATGAGCAGTTCTTC.